The TCR beta chain under discussion was sequenced for a study of blood T cell repertoires in COVID-19. The wider study: Samples came from the United States, Italy and Spain, spanning acute and convalescent COVID-19. PBMCs, B-cell-depleted T cells, or T cells were the source of the cDNA or gDNA that made up the material.

How the authors handled the data: Estimated nucleated cell counts came from reference gene primer amplification. The protocol was immunoSEQ multiplex PCR, while the TCRdb copy is restricted to in-frame clones and leaves out a portion. V, J and clone size derive from that table, while D and trimming were established from the DNA sequence. The sample holds fewer than 400,000 clones, around 84% seen once. This CDR3 is built from 16 residues. Germline V gene lookup returns CDR1 SGHRS and CDR2 YFSETQ. The V gene end was trimmed by 4 bases and the J gene end by 4 bases; junction bases not matched to a gene: 6.

Sample: peripheral blood. This sequence joins TRBV5-1 and TRBJ1-4, with 11 nucleotides matching TRBD1. The receptor's source is a woman aged 18-29 years with acute or convalescent COVID-19. CDR3 DNA: TGCGCCAGCAGCCCGGGACAGGGGGACGTTAATGAAAAACTGTTTTTT. It codes for CASSPGQGDVNEKLFF.